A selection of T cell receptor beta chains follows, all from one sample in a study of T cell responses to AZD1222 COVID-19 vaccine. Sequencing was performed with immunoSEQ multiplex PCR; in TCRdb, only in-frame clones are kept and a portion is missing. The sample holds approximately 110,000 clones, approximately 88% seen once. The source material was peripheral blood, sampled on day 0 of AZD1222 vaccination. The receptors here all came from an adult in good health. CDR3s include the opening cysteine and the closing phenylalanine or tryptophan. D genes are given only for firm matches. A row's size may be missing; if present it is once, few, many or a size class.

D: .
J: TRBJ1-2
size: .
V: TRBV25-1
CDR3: CASSGTWVTGYTF
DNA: TGTGCCAGCAGTGGGACGTGGGTGACAGGCTACACCTTC

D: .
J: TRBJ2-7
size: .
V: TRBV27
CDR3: CASSFEGGSSGYEQYF
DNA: TGTGCCAGCAGTTTCGAGGGTGGGTCATCGGGATACGAGCAGTACTTC

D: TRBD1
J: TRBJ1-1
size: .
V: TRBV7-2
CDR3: CASSSRAGGPTEAFF
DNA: TGTGCCAGCAGCTCCAGGGCAGGGGGTCCCACTGAAGCTTTCTTT

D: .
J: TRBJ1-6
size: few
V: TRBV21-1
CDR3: CASSNSPLHF
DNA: TGTGCCAGCAGTAATTCACCCCTCCACTTT

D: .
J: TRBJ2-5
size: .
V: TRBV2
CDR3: CASIYQETQYF
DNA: TGTGCCAGCATCTACCAAGAGACCCAGTACTTC

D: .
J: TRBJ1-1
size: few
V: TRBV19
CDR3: CASSKKGVYAEAFF
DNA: TGTGCCAGTAGTAAAAAGGGGGTATATGCTGAAGCTTTCTTT

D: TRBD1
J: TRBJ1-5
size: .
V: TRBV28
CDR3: CASSLYGTGDRSQHF
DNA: TGTGCCAGCAGTTTATACGGGACAGGGGATCGGTCCCAGCATTTT

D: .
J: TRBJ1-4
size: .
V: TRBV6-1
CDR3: CASSEKSSFATNEKLFF
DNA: TGTGCCAGCAGTGAAAAATCTTCATTCGCAACTAATGAAAAACTGTTTTTT

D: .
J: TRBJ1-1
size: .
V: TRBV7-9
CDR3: CASSLSENTEAFF
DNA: TGTGCCAGCAGCTTGTCAGAGAACACTGAAGCTTTCTTT

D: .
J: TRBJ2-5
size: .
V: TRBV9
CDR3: CASSVGGTTQETQYF
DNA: TGTGCCAGCAGCGTAGGCGGGACAACTCAAGAGACCCAGTACTTC

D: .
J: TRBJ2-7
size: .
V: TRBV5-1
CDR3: CASSLSAGPYEQYF
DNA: TGCGCCAGCAGCCTATCGGCAGGGCCTTACGAGCAGTACTTC

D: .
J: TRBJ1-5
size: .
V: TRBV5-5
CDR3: CASTPITGSGQPQHF
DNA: TGTGCCAGCACCCCAATTACAGGGTCGGGGCAGCCCCAGCATTTT

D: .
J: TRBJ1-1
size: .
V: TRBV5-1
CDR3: CASSREAMNTEAFF
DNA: TGCGCCAGCAGCAGAGAGGCTATGAACACTGAAGCTTTCTTT

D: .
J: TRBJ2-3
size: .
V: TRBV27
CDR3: CASSRPGEGRRDTQYF
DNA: TGTGCCAGCAGTCGCCCGGGGGAAGGAAGGAGAGATACGCAGTATTTT

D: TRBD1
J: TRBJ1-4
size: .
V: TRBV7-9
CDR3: CASSRISTGGLEKLFF
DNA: TGTGCCAGCAGCCGAATTTCGACAGGGGGCCTTGAAAAACTGTTTTTT

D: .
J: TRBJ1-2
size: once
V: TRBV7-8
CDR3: CASSLRGSLNYDGYTF
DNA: TGTGCCAGCAGCTTGCGGGGGTCCTTAAACTATGATGGCTACACCTTC

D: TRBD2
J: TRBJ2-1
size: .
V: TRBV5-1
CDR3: CASSAGRSGGAAYNEQFF
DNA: TGCGCCAGCAGCGCCGGTCGGAGCGGGGGGGCCGCCTACAATGAGCAGTTCTTC

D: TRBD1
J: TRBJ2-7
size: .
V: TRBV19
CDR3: CASSTNPTGASEQYF
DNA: TGTGCCAGTAGTACCAACCCAACAGGGGCCAGCGAGCAGTACTTC

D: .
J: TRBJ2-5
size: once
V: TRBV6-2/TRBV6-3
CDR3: CASSYFGQSVAPQYF
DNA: TGTGCCAGCAGTTATTTCGGACAGTCGGTCGCGCCCCAGTACTTC

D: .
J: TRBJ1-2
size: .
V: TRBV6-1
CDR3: CASSEAVTLGDGYTF
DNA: TGTGCCAGCAGTGAGGCAGTCACCCTGGGGGATGGCTACACCTTC

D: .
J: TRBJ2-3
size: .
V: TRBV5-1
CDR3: CASSFGGDNTQYF
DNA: TGCGCCAGCAGCTTTGGGGGCGACAATACGCAGTATTTT

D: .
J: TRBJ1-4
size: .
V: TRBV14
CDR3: CASSRGLNEKLFF
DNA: TGTGCCAGCAGCCGGGGCCTTAATGAAAAACTGTTTTTT

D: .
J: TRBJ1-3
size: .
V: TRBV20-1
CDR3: CSASWDSGNTIYF
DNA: TGCAGTGCTAGTTGGGACTCAGGAAACACCATATATTTT

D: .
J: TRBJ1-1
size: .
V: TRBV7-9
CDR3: CASSPDLGNTEAFF
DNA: TGTGCCAGCAGCCCGGACCTCGGGAACACTGAAGCTTTCTTT

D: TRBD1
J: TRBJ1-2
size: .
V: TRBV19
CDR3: CASSTTGQRVNYGYTF
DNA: TGTGCCAGTAGCACGACGGGACAGAGAGTAAACTATGGCTACACCTTC

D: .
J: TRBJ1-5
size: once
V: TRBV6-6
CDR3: CASSYSLAVNQPQHF
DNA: TGTGCCAGCAGTTACTCGTTGGCAGTCAATCAGCCCCAGCATTTT

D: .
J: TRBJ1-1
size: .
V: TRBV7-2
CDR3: CASSSTWAEAFF
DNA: TGTGCCAGCAGCTCGACCTGGGCTGAAGCTTTCTTT

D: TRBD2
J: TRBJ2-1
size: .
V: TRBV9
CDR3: CASSVDLAGDHNEQFF
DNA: TGTGCCAGCAGCGTAGATCTAGCGGGGGACCACAATGAGCAGTTCTTC

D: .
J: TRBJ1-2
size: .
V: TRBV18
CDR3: CASSPDRQTYYGYTF
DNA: TGTGCCAGCTCACCTGACAGGCAAACCTATTATGGCTACACCTTC

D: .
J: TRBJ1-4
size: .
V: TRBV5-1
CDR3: CASSLAPGTQNEKLFF
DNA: TGCGCCAGCAGCTTGGCACCCGGGACTCAGAATGAAAAACTGTTTTTT

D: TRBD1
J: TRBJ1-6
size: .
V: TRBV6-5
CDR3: CASSMGQGNSPLHF
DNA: TGTGCCAGCAGTATGGGACAGGGGAATTCACCCCTCCACTTT

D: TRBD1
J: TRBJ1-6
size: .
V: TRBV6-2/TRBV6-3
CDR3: CASSDRERNSPLHF
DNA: TGTGCCAGCAGTGACAGGGAGAGGAATTCACCCCTCCACTTT

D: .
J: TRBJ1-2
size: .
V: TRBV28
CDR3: CASSFLRGEVYGYTF
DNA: TGTGCCAGCAGTTTTTTACGGGGGGAGGTCTATGGCTACACCTTC

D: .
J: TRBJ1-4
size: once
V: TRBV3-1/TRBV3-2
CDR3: CASSQRWEKLFF
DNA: TGTGCCAGCAGCCAAAGATGGGAAAAACTGTTTTTT

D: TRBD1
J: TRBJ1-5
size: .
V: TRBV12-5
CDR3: CASGLGSRDRGYSNQPQHF
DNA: TGTGCTAGTGGTTTGGGATCCCGGGACAGGGGGTATAGCAATCAGCCCCAGCATTTT

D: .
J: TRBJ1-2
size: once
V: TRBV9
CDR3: CASSVDGYGYTF
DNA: TGTGCCAGCAGCGTAGATGGCTATGGCTACACCTTC

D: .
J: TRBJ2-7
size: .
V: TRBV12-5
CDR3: CASGLHREFYEQYF
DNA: TGTGCTAGTGGTTTGCACAGGGAGTTCTACGAGCAGTACTTC

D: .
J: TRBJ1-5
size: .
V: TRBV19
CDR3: CASSILGGTFFYSNQPQHF
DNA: TGTGCCAGTAGTATACTCGGCGGAACCTTTTTTTATAGCAATCAGCCCCAGCATTTT

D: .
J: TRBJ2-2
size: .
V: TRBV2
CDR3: CASSYNGVTGELFF
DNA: TGTGCCAGCAGTTACAACGGGGTCACCGGGGAGCTGTTTTTT

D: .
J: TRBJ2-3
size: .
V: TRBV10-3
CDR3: CAISESQGRTTGDTQYF
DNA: TGTGCCATCAGTGAGTCGCAAGGCAGGACGACGGGAGATACGCAGTATTTT

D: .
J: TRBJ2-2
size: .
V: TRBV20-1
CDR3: CSASASGELFF
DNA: TGCAGTGCTAGCGCATCCGGGGAGCTGTTTTTT

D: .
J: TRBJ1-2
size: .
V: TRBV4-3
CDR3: CASSPTVGAGEGYTF
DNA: TGCGCCAGCAGCCCTACGGTGGGGGCAGGGGAGGGCTACACCTTC

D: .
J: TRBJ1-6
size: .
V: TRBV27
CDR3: CASSNVPNSPLHF
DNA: TGTGCCAGCAGTAATGTCCCGAATTCACCCCTCCACTTT

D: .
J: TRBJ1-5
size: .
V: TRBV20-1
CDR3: CSAKGGQPQHF
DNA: TGCAGTGCGAAAGGGGGTCAGCCCCAGCATTTT

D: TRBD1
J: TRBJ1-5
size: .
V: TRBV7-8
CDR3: CASSLALWTGRAQPQHF
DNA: TGTGCCAGCAGCTTAGCCCTTTGGACAGGGAGGGCTCAGCCCCAGCATTTT

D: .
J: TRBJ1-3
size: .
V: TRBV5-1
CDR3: CASSLVGGNTIYF
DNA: TGCGCCAGCAGCTTGGTTGGGGGTAACACCATATATTTT

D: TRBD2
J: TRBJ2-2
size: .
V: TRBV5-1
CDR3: CASSRTLAGGTGELFF
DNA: TGCGCCAGCAGCCGAACCCTAGCGGGGGGCACCGGGGAGCTGTTTTTT

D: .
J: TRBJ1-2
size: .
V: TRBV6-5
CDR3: CASSSHARPGSYGYTF
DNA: TGTGCCAGCAGTTCCCACGCTCGACCGGGTTCCTATGGCTACACCTTC

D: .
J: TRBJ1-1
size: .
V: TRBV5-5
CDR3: CASSLSRLNTEAFF
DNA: TGTGCCAGCAGCCTTTCAAGATTGAACACTGAAGCTTTCTTT

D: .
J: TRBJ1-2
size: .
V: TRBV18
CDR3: CASSPPDSYGYTF
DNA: TGTGCCAGCTCACCACCTGACAGCTATGGCTACACCTTC